Following are 32 T cell receptor beta chains from one sample sequenced in a study of patients and donors after allogeneic stem cell transplantation. A single record per CDR3 protein comes from TCRdb applying MiXCR to the RT-PCR reads. The table lists about 410,000 distinct CDR3 sequences, roughly 17% of them singletons. The specimen was blood, either unsorted or a sorted T cell fraction (not recorded which). The receptors were gathered from a human donor who was either an allogeneic HSCT recipient or a stem cell or donor lymphocyte infusion donor (not recorded which). It is not recorded whose cells these are; they may come from a transplant donor.

This clonotype has at least ten counts. The chain uses TRBV6-5 and TRBJ2-7, with TRBD2 matching 7 bases. Germline CDR1 is MNHEY and CDR2 is SVGAGI. The trim removed 4 bases at V and 9 bases at J, leaving 15 bases unmatched. This CDR3 region has 15 residues. CDR3 in amino acids: CASSSGTNPSLLQYF. The DNA of the CDR3 is TGTGCCAGCAGTTCCGGGACTAACCCTTCGCTTTTGCAGTACTTC.

The chain links TRBV5-4 to TRBJ2-3; tentatively, D is TRBD2 (6 bases). CDR1 is SGHNT, CDR2 YYREEE, per germline (reference sequence). With 0 bases removed from V and 4 bases from J, the gap between germline ends came to 12 bases. The CDR3 sequence is 15 residues long. The CDR3 loop reads CASSLGPSASDTQYF. The CDR3 DNA is TGTGCCAGCAGCTTGGGTCCTAGCGCGTCAGATACGCAGTATTTT.

The chain recombines TRBV10-3 with TRBJ1-5; the D gene is possibly TRBD1 (5 bases). Germline CDR1 and CDR2: ENHRY and SYGVKD. This CDR3 is 15 amino acids long. Trimming left V 6 bases short and J 0 bases short, with 12 bases between. As DNA, the CDR3 is TGTGCCATCAGACCCGGGACGGATAGCAATCAGCCCCAGCATTTT. It yields the protein CAIRPGTDSNQPQHF.

The chain is built from TRBV27 and TRBJ2-7, with 9 bases that match TRBD1. Trimming removed 5 bases from V and 4 bases from J; junction bases left unmatched: 9. The V gene's germline CDR1 is MNHEY and CDR2 SMNVEV (reference sequence). The length of the CDR3 is 15 residues. CDR3 DNA sequence: TGTGCCAGCAGTCCCACAGGGGGCGTTGCGTACGAGCAGTACTTC. This encodes CASSPTGGVAYEQYF.

Only a few counts were recorded for this clonotype. The rearrangement uses TRBV12-3 or TRBV12-4 and TRBJ1-1, with D possibly matching TRBD1 (6 bases). The V gene lost 5 bases and the J gene lost 5 bases, with 18 bases spanning the gap. CDR3 length: 15 amino acids. The CDR3 loop reads CASSAGDTFGTEAFF. DNA for the CDR3: TGTGCCAGCAGTGCCGGGGACACCTTTGGGACTGAAGCTTTCTTT.

This sequence joins TRBV12-1 and TRBJ2-5; TRBD1, the table's D call, lacks a check against the DNA. TRBV12-1 is a pseudogene locus. The CDR3 extends over 15 amino acids. This CDR3 is CASSPEVGTPETQYF. DNA of the CDR3: TGTGCCAGCAGCCCCGAGGTTGGGACCCCAGAGACCCAGTACTTC.

In its sample, this clonotype was seen a few times. J is TRBJ2-1 and V is TRBV9; possibly TRBD1 for D (5 bases). The CDR3 is made up of 15 amino acids. V was cut by 3 bases and J by 0 bases, with 10 bases left in between. Per the germline V gene, CDR1 is SGDLS and CDR2 is YYNGEE. CDR3: CASSEDKSSYNEQFF. DNA for the CDR3: TGTGCCAGCAGCGAGGACAAAAGCTCCTACAATGAGCAGTTCTTC.

The gene calls are TRBV12-3 or TRBV12-4 and TRBJ2-7; D possibly corresponds to TRBD1 (5 bases). Trimming took 3 bases from V and 7 from J, leaving 13 bases between them. The CDR3 extends over 13 amino acids. DNA for the CDR3: TGTGCCAGCAGTTTGGACACCCCGGAGGAGCAGTACTTC. Translating gives CASSLDTPEEQYF.

This clonotype has only a few counts. CDR3 residues: CASSHYPRVANTEAFF. The CDR3 DNA reads TGTGCCAGCAGCCATTACCCCCGGGTCGCGAACACTGAAGCTTTCTTT. The genes are TRBV5-5 and TRBJ1-1; D not resolved. The CDR3 is 16 residues long. In germline, CDR1 is SGHKS, CDR2 YYEKEE (reference sequence). Trimming left V 4 bases short and J 1 base short, with 17 bases between.

This clonotype was detected only a few times. The V and J genes are TRBV29-1 and TRBJ2-1; 8 bases agree with TRBD2. Germline V CDR1 and CDR2: SQVTM, ANQGSEA. Losses at the gene ends were 4 bases for V and 5 bases for J; bases not matched to a gene: 7. This CDR3 is 14 amino acids long. CDR3 sequence: CSVGLALTNNEQFF. The CDR3 bases are TGCAGCGTTGGACTAGCGTTAACCAACAATGAGCAGTTCTTC.

The genes are TRBV10-2 and TRBJ2-5; no clear D. Deletions cut 0 bases from V and 3 bases from J, with 11 bases between. Germline V gene lookup returns CDR1 WSHSY and CDR2 SAAADI. The CDR3 has 15 amino acids. The CDR3 DNA follows: TGCGCCAGCAGTGAGTCGGAGTTGTTCGAAGAGACCCAGTACTTC. Protein: CASSESELFEETQYF.

This clonotype has just a few counts. The genes are TRBV4-2 and TRBJ1-5; maybe TRBD1 (6 bases). This CDR3 is 15 amino acids long. V was shortened by 1 base and J by 4 bases, with 11 bases between the two germline ends. Germline V gene data show CDR1 as LGHNA and CDR2 as YNFKEQ. CDR3 in DNA: TGTGCCAGCAGCCAAGTTGGGGACACTAATCAGCCCCAGCATTTT. It translates to CASSQVGDTNQPQHF.

V usage is TRBV18 and J usage is TRBJ2-1, with TRBD2 as a possible D gene (5 bases). The ends were cut back, 4 bases at V and 10 bases at J, with 23 bases in the middle. Germline loops: CDR1 KGHSH, CDR2 LQKENI. The CDR3 totals 16 residues. As DNA, the CDR3 is TGTGCCAGCTCACGAGCGGTCCGGCCGGATGCTTGGGAGCAGTTCTTC. Translating it yields CASSRAVRPDAWEQFF.

This clonotype was seen a handful of times. This chain links TRBV27 with TRBJ1-1; the match to TRBD1 covers 8 bases. V trimming: 8 bases; J trimming: 5 bases; junction bases outside the gene matches: 10. From germline, CDR1 is MNHEY and CDR2 SMNVEV (reference sequence). The CDR3 is 14 residues long. The CDR3: CASLRQGRKTEAFF. CDR3 coding DNA: TGTGCCAGCTTGAGACAGGGGAGGAAGACTGAAGCTTTCTTT.

The rearrangement joins TRBV12-3 or TRBV12-4 to TRBJ1-5; no firm D call. Trimming cost V 6 bases and J 0 bases, with 12 bases left between them. The CDR3 spans 15 residues. For the CDR3, the DNA is TGTGCCAGCAGCCCGGCGGGTGGTAGCAATCAGCCCCAGCATTTT. It encodes CASSPAGGSNQPQHF.

This clonotype showed up many times. This CDR3 is CASSLPEGANVLTF. The DNA for the CDR3 is TGTGCCAGCAGCCTACCAGAGGGGGCCAACGTCCTGACTTTC. The chain carries TRBV7-9 and TRBJ2-6; D remains unclear. The ends were cut back, 5 bases at V and 4 bases at J, with 9 bases in the middle. The length of the CDR3 is 14 residues. CDR1 is SEHNR, CDR2 FQNEAQ, per germline (reference sequence).

This clonotype was picked up a small number of times. V is TRBV20-1 and J is TRBJ1-1; D is unclear. The germline V gene has CDR1 DFQATT and CDR2 SNEGSKA (reference sequence). V dropped 6 bases and J dropped 5 bases, with 19 bases sitting between them. The CDR3 consists of 14 residues. CDR3 amino acids: CSALDPSAGTEAFF. CDR3 DNA: TGCAGTGCCCTGGACCCTAGCGCGGGGACTGAAGCTTTCTTT.

In this sample, this clonotype turned up many times. This chain links TRBV12-3 or TRBV12-4 with TRBJ2-3; 7 positions match TRBD1. Losses at the gene ends were 3 bases for V and 3 bases for J; bases not matched to a gene: 0. The length of the CDR3 is 13 residues. The CDR3 region is CASSFRGTDTQYF. Here the CDR3 DNA reads TGTGCCAGCAGTTTCAGGGGGACAGATACGCAGTATTTT.

This clonotype has more than one count but fewer than ten. The rearrangement uses TRBV4-2 and TRBJ2-3; D call uncertain. Germline CDR1 and CDR2: LGHNA and YNFKEQ. The CDR3 extends over 13 amino acids. Trimming removed 6 bases from V and 7 bases from J, with 14 bases in between. The CDR3 sequence: CASSSFIGNTQYF. DNA of the CDR3: TGTGCCAGCAGTTCCTTCATCGGAAATACGCAGTATTTT.

This clonotype was seen more than once but under ten times. The chain combines TRBV7-9 with TRBJ2-4; possible D gene TRBD2, 5 bases. Germline CDR1 is SEHNR and CDR2 is FQNEAQ (reference sequence). Trimming stripped 1 base from V and 2 bases from J, with 12 bases between. The CDR3 is 16 residues long. The CDR3 protein is CASSLEALGTKNIQYF. The CDR3 DNA follows: TGTGCCAGCAGCTTAGAAGCACTAGGTACCAAAAACATTCAGTACTTC. The entire variable domain, with the rest obtained from reference TRBV7-9 and TRBJ2-4, is as follows: DTGVSQNPRHKITKRGQNVTFRCDPISEHNRLYWYRQTLGQGPEFLTYFQNEAQLEKSRLLSDRFSAERPKGSFSTLEIQRTEQGDSAMYLCASSLEALGTKNIQYFGAGTRLSVL.

The chain is built from TRBV7-2 and TRBJ1-1, with D possibly matching TRBD1 (5 bases). The CDR3 is 16 amino acids. The V end lost 6 bases, the J end lost 1 base, and 18 bases lay between the germline ends. In germline, CDR1 is SGHTA, CDR2 FQGNSA. CDR3 residues: CASRGRGLRKNTEAFF. The CDR3 region has the DNA TGTGCCAGCAGGGGAAGGGGCCTACGGAAGAACACTGAAGCTTTCTTT.

A few counts support this clonotype. The rearrangement links TRBV28 to TRBJ1-4; D remains ambiguous. Germline V CDR1 and CDR2: MDHEN, SYDVKM. This CDR3 is built from 12 residues. V lost 5 bases and J 8 bases, leaving 9 bases between the germline ends. DNA of the CDR3: TGTGCCAGCAGTGTTGGACGGGAAAAACTGTTTTTT. It encodes CASSVGREKLFF. Complete variable domain (other parts from reference TRBV28 and TRBJ1-4): DVKVTQSSRYLVKRTGEKVFLECVQDMDHENMFWYRQDPGLGLRLIYFSYDVKMKEKGDIPEGYSVSREKKERFSLILESASTNQTSMYLCASSVGREKLFFGSGTQLSVL.

A few counts support this clonotype. The genes are TRBV5-1 and TRBJ2-7; weak D call: TRBD1 (6 bases). From germline, CDR1 is SGHRS and CDR2 YFSETQ. Trimming took 4 bases from V and 2 from J, leaving 16 bases between them. This CDR3 comprises 15 residues. CDR3 coding DNA: TGCGCCAGCAGCCCTAGACAGGAGAGAACCTACGAGCAGTACTTC. Protein: CASSPRQERTYEQYF.

The chain employs TRBV12-3 or TRBV12-4 and TRBJ2-7; possibly TRBD1 for D (5 bases). The CDR3 is made up of 15 amino acids. V shed 2 bases and J shed 6 bases, with 17 bases lying between them. The CDR3 loop is CASSLSLGRVFEQYF. The CDR3 DNA is TGTGCCAGCAGTTTAAGTCTAGGCAGGGTCTTCGAGCAGTACTTC.

This clonotype appeared many times. The chain carries TRBV5-5 and TRBJ1-2; perhaps TRBD1 as D (5 bases). Germline V lookup: CDR1 SGHKS, CDR2 YYEKEE (reference sequence). The CDR3 has 13 amino acids. With 0 bases removed from V and 4 bases from J, the gap between germline ends came to 7 bases. The CDR3 nucleotides are TGTGCCAGCAGCTTGGGACAGTCCTATGGCTACACCTTC. Encoded protein: CASSLGQSYGYTF.

V is TRBV6-5 and J is TRBJ2-5; D call uncertain. Germline values: CDR1 MNHEY, CDR2 SVGAGI. The germline V and J ends were trimmed by 2 bases and 4 bases, with 17 bases remaining between them. This CDR3 has 16 residues. CDR3 DNA: TGTGCCAGCAGTTACGCACAAATGGAAAATGGAGAGACCCAGTACTTC. Translated: CASSYAQMENGETQYF.

This clonotype came up a few times. The chain recombines TRBV18 with TRBJ1-2; the match to TRBD1 covers 7 bases. The CDR3 sequence is 13 residues long. CDR1 is KGHSH, CDR2 LQKENI, per germline. The V and J ends lost 3 bases and 3 bases, in that order; junction bases with no gene match: 1. The chain's CDR3 is CASSPDRDYGYTF. The CDR3 nucleotides read TGTGCCAGCTCACCCGACAGGGACTATGGCTACACCTTC.

This chain uses TRBV7-9 with TRBJ2-2; the D is unclear. The germline V and J ends were trimmed by 6 bases and 0 bases, with 14 bases remaining between them. The CDR3 sequence is 16 residues long. Germline CDR1 reads SEHNR; CDR2 reads FQNEAQ (reference sequence). CDR3 sequence reads: CASRPPLQANTGELFF. CDR3 bases: TGTGCCAGCAGACCCCCCCTGCAAGCGAACACCGGGGAGCTGTTTTTT.

In its sample, this clonotype was seen a few times. The genes are TRBV7-3 and TRBJ1-5; a weak D match, TRBD1 (6 bases). CDR3 length equals 16 residues. Trimming shortened V by 5 bases and J by 3 bases, and 17 bases separated the two germline ends. The V gene's germline CDR1 is SGHTA and CDR2 FQGTGA. The DNA for the CDR3 is TGTGCCAGCAGCGAAAGAACAGGGCCTGTCAATCAGCCCCAGCATTTT. Translating it yields CASSERTGPVNQPQHF.

This clonotype was picked up a small number of times. CDR3 nucleotide sequence: TGTGCCAGCAGCAGACAGGGGGCCGGCGGGGAGCTGTTTTTT. This translates into CASSRQGAGGELFF. The chain recombines TRBV6-1 with TRBJ2-2; 10 bases map to TRBD1. Germline values: CDR1 MNHNS, CDR2 SASEGT. V lost 6 bases, J lost 7 bases, and 5 bases stayed unmatched. The CDR3 has 14 residues.

This clonotype appeared many times. This chain connects TRBV4-3 to TRBJ1-2, with 10 bases aligning to TRBD1. The germline V gene has CDR1 LGHNA and CDR2 YSLEER. V lost 4 bases and J lost 8; bases outside the gene matches: 7. The CDR3 runs to 14 residues. CDR3 amino acids: CASSPGQGKRGYTF. The CDR3 DNA reads TGCGCCAGCAGCCCGGGACAGGGGAAGAGGGGCTACACCTTC.

This sequence joins TRBV2 and TRBJ1-2; D is undetermined. V lost 9 bases and J lost 5, with 13 bases in between. The CDR3 runs to 12 residues. Germline CDR1 and CDR2: SNHLY and FYNNEI. The CDR3 is CARWRVLYGYTF. CDR3 nucleotides: TGTGCCAGGTGGCGGGTGCTATATGGCTACACCTTC. Full variable domain (rest looked up from reference TRBV2 and TRBJ1-2): EPEVTQTPSHQVTQMGQEVILRCVPISNHLYFYWYRQILGQKVEFLVSFYNNEISEKSEIFDDQFSVERPDGSNFTLKIRSTKLEDSAMYFCARWRVLYGYTFGSGTRLTVV.